The present TCR beta chain was sequenced within a study of identical twins. Study-wide points: Zero-insertion analyses might be partly confounded by invariant T cells like MAIT and iNKT. Researchers reported weaker excess twin sharing in beta out-of-frame sequences. Models underpredicted monozygotic twin sharing of out-of-frame TCR alpha.

Trimming cost V 6 bases and J 4 bases, with 9 bases left between them. Germline V gene sequence: CDR1 MDHEN, CDR2 SYDVKM. This CDR3 spans 12 amino acids. Concerning this clonotype: The target antigen is unknown.

A universal primer site was added by template switching, and unique molecular identifiers were carried by the cDNA. From the 5' RACE reads, TCRdb called clonotypes with MiXCR, one entry per CDR3 protein. The sample carries around 1.7 million distinct CDR3 sequences, roughly 35% recorded once. The receptor was isolated from a newborn girl in good health. The specimen sequenced was cord blood. The chain combines TRBV28 with TRBJ1-2; D is uncertain. The CDR3 coding sequence is TGTGCCAGCAGCCCCGACCCCTATGGCTACACCTTC. Translation: CASSPDPYGYTF.